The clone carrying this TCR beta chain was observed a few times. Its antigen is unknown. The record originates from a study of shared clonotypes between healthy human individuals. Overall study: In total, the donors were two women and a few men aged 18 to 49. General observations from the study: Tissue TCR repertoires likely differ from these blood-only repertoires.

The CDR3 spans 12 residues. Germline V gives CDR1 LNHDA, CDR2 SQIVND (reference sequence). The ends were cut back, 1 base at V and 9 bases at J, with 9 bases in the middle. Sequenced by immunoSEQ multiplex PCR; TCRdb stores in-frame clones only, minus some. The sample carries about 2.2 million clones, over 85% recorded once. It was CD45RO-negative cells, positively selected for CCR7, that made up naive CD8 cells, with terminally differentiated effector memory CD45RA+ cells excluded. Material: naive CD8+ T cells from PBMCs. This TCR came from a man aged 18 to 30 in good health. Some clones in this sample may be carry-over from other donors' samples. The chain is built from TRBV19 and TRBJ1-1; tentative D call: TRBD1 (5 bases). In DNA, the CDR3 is TGTGCCAGTAGTATAGTTTGGGGCAAAGCTTTCTTT. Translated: CASSIVWGKAFF.